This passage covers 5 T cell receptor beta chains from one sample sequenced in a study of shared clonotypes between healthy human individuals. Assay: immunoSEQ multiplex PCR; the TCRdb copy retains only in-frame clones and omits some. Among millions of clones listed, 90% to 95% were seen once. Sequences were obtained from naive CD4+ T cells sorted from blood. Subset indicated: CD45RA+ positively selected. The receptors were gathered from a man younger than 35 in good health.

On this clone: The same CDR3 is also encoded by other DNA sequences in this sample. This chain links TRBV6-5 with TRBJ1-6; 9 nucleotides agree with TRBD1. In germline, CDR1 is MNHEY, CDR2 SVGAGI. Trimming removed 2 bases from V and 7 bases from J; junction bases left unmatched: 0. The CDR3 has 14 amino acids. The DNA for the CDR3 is TGTGCCAGCAGTTACGGACAGGGGAATTCACCCCTCCACTTT. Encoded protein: CASSYGQGNSPLHF.

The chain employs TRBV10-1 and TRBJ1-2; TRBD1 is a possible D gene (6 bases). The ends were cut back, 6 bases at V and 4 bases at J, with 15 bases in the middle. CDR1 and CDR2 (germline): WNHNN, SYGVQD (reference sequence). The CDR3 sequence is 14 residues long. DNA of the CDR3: TGCGCCAGCAGGGAGGGACAACTGATCTATGGCTACACCTTC. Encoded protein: CASREGQLIYGYTF.

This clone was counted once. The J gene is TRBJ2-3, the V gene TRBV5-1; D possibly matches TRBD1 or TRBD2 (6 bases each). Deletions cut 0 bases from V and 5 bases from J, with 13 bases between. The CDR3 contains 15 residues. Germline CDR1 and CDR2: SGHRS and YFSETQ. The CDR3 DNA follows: TGCGCCAGCAGCTTGGGGGGGGCGCCACAAGATACGCAGTATTTT. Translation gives CASSLGGAPQDTQYF. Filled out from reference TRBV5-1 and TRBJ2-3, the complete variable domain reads KAGVTQTPRYLIKTRGQQVTLSCSPISGHRSVSWYQQTPGQGLQFLFEYFSETQRNKGNFPGRFSGRQFSNSRSEMNVSTLELGDSALYLCASSLGGAPQDTQYFGPGTRLTVL.

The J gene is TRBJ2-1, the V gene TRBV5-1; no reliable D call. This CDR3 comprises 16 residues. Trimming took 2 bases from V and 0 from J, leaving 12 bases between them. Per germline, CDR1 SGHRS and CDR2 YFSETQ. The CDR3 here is CASSLGPTGSYNEQFF. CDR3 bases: TGCGCCAGCAGCTTAGGACCGACCGGCTCCTACAATGAGCAGTTCTTC.

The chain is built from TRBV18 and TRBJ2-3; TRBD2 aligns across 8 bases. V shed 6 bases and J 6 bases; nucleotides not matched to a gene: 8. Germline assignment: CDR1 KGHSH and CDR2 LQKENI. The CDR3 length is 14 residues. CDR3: CASSPGLGFDTQYF. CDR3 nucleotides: TGTGCCAGCTCTCCGGGACTAGGATTCGATACGCAGTATTTT.